These T cell receptor beta chains were read from a single sample in a study of CXCR3-negative and CXCR3-positive naive CD8 T cells. TCRdb reprocessed the 5' RACE reads and keeps a single row for each CDR3 protein, giving no DNA. With under 85,000 distinct CDR3 sequences in the sample, the ten largest clones hold 1.6%. Sequenced input: naive CXCR3- CD8+ T cells from blood. Source of these receptors: a human donor in good health. Some clones in this sample may be carry-over from other donors' samples. The CDR3 runs from the conserved cysteine through the conserved F or W.

TRBJ2-7	TRBV4-3	CASSQYHGGYEQYF
TRBJ2-5	TRBV9	CASSVEVNGQTQYF
TRBJ2-7	TRBV6-2/TRBV6-3	CASSPRHITYEQYF
TRBJ2-7	TRBV28	CASRLQPLYEQYF
TRBJ2-7	TRBV29-1	CSADGGTEQYF
TRBJ2-1	TRBV7-2	CASSLVAGAYNEQFF
TRBJ2-3	TRBV12-3/TRBV12-4	CASSLTITTDTQYF
TRBJ2-7	TRBV14	CASSQAWDPSYEQYF
TRBJ2-5	TRBV5-5	CASSWGLRGAGETQYF
TRBJ2-1	TRBV7-3	CASSPNPDSYEQFF
TRBJ2-3	TRBV4-2	CASSQEGGRGSTDTQYF
TRBJ1-1	TRBV7-9	CASSLDGLLNTEAFF
TRBJ2-7	TRBV5-1	CASSLISSYEQYF
TRBJ2-7	TRBV7-9	CASSLTSGPTYEQYF
TRBJ1-2	TRBV4-3	CASSQDLEGVGYTF
TRBJ2-7	TRBV29-1	CSVGTGASYEQYF
TRBJ2-7	TRBV13	CASSLERLKGGMYEQYF
TRBJ2-1	TRBV20-1	CSAPSDGHNEQFF
TRBJ1-2	TRBV7-9	CASSPRTGKGYGYTF
TRBJ2-7	TRBV19	CASSIVGTSGTYEQYF
TRBJ2-1	TRBV5-5	CASSNPTSGGAEQFF
TRBJ2-1	TRBV11-2	CASSLGRDRAYNEQFF
TRBJ2-4	TRBV20-1	CSARDRVKVLAENIQYF
TRBJ2-7	TRBV7-7	CASSFSTGGYEQYF
TRBJ2-5	TRBV6-5	CASSYSLSLAVQETQYF
TRBJ2-1	TRBV29-1	CSVRVSGSLGSSYNEQFF
TRBJ2-7	TRBV29-1	CSVEKGYEQYF
TRBJ2-2	TRBV7-9	CASSSPLGGTGELFF
TRBJ2-5	TRBV2	CASKMAQETQYF
TRBJ1-1	TRBV29-1	CSVADSQNTEAFF
TRBJ1-1	TRBV10-3	CAISEVEGNTEAFF
TRBJ1-1	TRBV29-1	CSGRGETEAFF
TRBJ1-6	TRBV2	CASRGLGSSYNSPLHF
TRBJ1-2	TRBV15	CATSRDMTLDRYGYTF
TRBJ2-1	TRBV4-1	CASSPLWVQHRSSWRHNEQFF
TRBJ2-7	TRBV7-8	CASSPKVGGDEQYF
TRBJ2-5	TRBV29-1	CSVGTSGGLTTQYF
TRBJ1-2	TRBV5-1	CASSLELVQGYTF
TRBJ1-2	TRBV28	CASSLSNGGHGYTF
TRBJ2-7	TRBV2	CASSGPPWETGSYEQYF
TRBJ1-2	TRBV29-1	CSVIQGNGYTF
TRBJ2-5	TRBV5-1	CASSTDGSQETQYF
TRBJ1-2	TRBV6-5	CASSQLSGSYTF
TRBJ2-7	TRBV7-9	CASSSSGTIYEQYF
TRBJ2-2	TRBV6-2/TRBV6-3	CASSVQGDTGELFF
TRBJ2-2	TRBV28	CASSLPSGGLNTGELFF
TRBJ2-5	TRBV4-2	CASSQEAGGRETQYF
TRBJ2-7	TRBV29-1	CSAEERYGSYEQYF
TRBJ2-7	TRBV2	CATRDSRGEQYF